Shown below are 9 T cell receptor beta chains from a single sample sequenced in a study of blood T cell repertoires in COVID-19. Profiled with immunoSEQ multiplex PCR; TCRdb holds only in-frame clones, not every one. This table has about 140,000 clones, around 79% appearing once. The sequencing input was PBMCs or T cells enriched from blood (not recorded which). These receptors came from a woman in her fifties or sixties who had recovered from COVID-19.

This clone was seen only once. The chain links TRBV19 to TRBJ2-5; D is perhaps TRBD2 (6 bases). The germline gives CDR1 LNHDA, CDR2 SQIVND (reference sequence). Trimming shortened V by 8 bases and J by 6 bases, and 13 bases separated the two germline ends. The CDR3 extends over 12 amino acids. The CDR3 coding sequence is TGTGCCAGTGCAGCGGGTCAGAAGACCCAGTACTTC. This translates into CASAAGQKTQYF.

This chain joins TRBV19 and TRBJ2-3, with 9 nucleotides matching TRBD1. This CDR3 region has 14 residues. V lost 4 bases and J lost 1; bases outside the gene matches: 0. Germline V gene lookup returns CDR1 LNHDA and CDR2 SQIVND (reference sequence). In DNA form, the CDR3 reads TGTGCCAGTAGTAGACAGGGGGGCACAGATACGCAGTATTTT. Amino acids: CASSRQGGTDTQYF.

This clone has just one count. The J gene is TRBJ2-5, the V gene TRBV19; 8 bases are shared with TRBD2. Unmatched junction bases numbered 13, after V lost 4 bases and J lost 6 bases. The CDR3 sequence is 16 residues long. Germline loops: CDR1 LNHDA, CDR2 SQIVND (reference sequence). The CDR3 coding sequence is TGTGCCAGTAGTAGATCTCAAAGCGGGGGTCACAAGACCCAGTACTTC. Residues: CASSRSQSGGHKTQYF.

This clone was observed a few times. V usage is TRBV7-2 and J usage is TRBJ2-7; 7 bases are a match to TRBD1. This CDR3 has 13 residues. J lost 3 bases, V lost 5 bases, and 4 bases had no gene match. Germline CDR1 SGHTA, CDR2 FQGNSA. CDR3 region: CASSRTGGYEQYF. DNA of the CDR3: TGTGCCAGCAGCCGGACAGGAGGCTACGAGCAGTACTTC.

This chain uses TRBV28 with TRBJ1-3; the D gene is possibly TRBD1 (6 bases). CDR1 is MDHEN and CDR2 is SYDVKM in the germline V gene. Trimming left V 8 bases short and J 4 bases short, with 12 bases between. The CDR3 totals 13 residues. The CDR3 DNA reads TGTGCCAGCTTGGGAGGGACAGGAAACACCATATATTTT. The encoded protein is CASLGGTGNTIYF.

CDR3 nucleotides: TGTGCCAGCAGCGTGGCAGGGACTAGCGGGAGGCGCTCAGATACGCAGTATTTT. Its protein product is CASSVAGTSGRRSDTQYF. The gene calls are TRBV9 and TRBJ2-3; 15 positions agree with TRBD2. The trim removed 2 bases at V and 4 bases at J, leaving 8 bases unmatched. Germline V gene data show CDR1 as SGDLS and CDR2 as YYNGEE. This CDR3 is built from 18 residues. Full variable domain (missing parts from reference TRBV9 and TRBJ2-3): DSGVTQTPKHLITATGQRVTLRCSPRSGDLSVYWYQQSLDQGLQFLIQYYNGEERAKGNILERFSAQQFPDLHSELNLSSLELGDSALYFCASSVAGTSGRRSDTQYFGPGTRLTVL.

This clone was counted a single time. The chain recombines TRBV9 with TRBJ1-1; TRBD1 is a possible D gene (5 bases). Germline values: CDR1 SGDLS, CDR2 YYNGEE. This CDR3 has 15 amino acids. Trimming cost V 4 bases and J 4 bases, with 17 bases left between them. DNA of the CDR3: TGTGCCAGCAGCCCCTCTCCGACGGGGGTCACTGAAGCTTTCTTT. Translated, it gives CASSPSPTGVTEAFF.

The chain combines TRBV6-5 with TRBJ2-1; perhaps TRBD1 as D (5 bases). The CDR3 contains 16 residues. Germline-derived CDR1 and CDR2 are MNHEY and SVGAGI. Trimming took 3 bases from V and 2 from J, leaving 14 bases between them. The CDR3 loop is CASSYEDMGPYNEQFF. The CDR3 coding sequence is TGTGCCAGCAGTTATGAAGACATGGGGCCCTACAATGAGCAGTTCTTC.

J is TRBJ2-1 and V is TRBV4-1; D is possibly TRBD2 (7 bases). With 6 bases removed from V and 0 bases from J, the gap between germline ends came to 9 bases. Germline V lookup: CDR1 MGHRA, CDR2 YSYEKL. CDR3 length: 14 amino acids. For the CDR3, the DNA is TGCGCCAGCAGGGGGGGGGCCTCCTACAATGAGCAGTTCTTC. Translated, it gives CASRGGASYNEQFF.